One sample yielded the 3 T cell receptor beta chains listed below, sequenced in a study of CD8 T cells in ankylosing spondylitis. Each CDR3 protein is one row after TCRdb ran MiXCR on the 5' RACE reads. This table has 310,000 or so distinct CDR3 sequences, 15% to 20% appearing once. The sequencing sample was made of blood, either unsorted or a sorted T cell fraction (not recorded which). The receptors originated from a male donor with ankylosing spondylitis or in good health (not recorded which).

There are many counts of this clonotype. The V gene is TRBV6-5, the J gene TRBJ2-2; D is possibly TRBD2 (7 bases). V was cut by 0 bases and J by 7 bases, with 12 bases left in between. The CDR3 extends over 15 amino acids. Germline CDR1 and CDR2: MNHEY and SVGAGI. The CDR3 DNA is TGTGCCAGCAGTTACTCTCGGGGGGCGTTCGGGGAGCTGTTTTTT. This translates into CASSYSRGAFGELFF.

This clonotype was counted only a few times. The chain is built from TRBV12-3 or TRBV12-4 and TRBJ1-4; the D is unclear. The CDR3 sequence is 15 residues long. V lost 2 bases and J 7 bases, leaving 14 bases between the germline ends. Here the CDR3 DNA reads TGTGCCAGCAGTTTATTTGACGCATCTACTGAAAAACTGTTTTTT. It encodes CASSLFDASTEKLFF.

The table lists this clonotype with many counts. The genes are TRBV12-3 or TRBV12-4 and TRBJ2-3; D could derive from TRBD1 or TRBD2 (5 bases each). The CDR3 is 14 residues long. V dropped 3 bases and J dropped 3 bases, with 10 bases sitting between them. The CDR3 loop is CASSFGTGTDTQYF. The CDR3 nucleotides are TGTGCCAGCAGTTTCGGGACGGGAACAGATACGCAGTATTTT.